The T cell receptor beta chain described here comes from a study of spatial heterogeneity in lung cancer. Study context: The average count in raw reads for each unique TCR and UMI combination exceeded 9.5 appearances.

Germline-derived CDR1 and CDR2 are SGHRS and YFSETQ. The CDR3 has 15 amino acids. Trimming removed 3 bases from V and 4 bases from J; junction bases left unmatched: 9. This clonotype appeared many times. Antigen specificity is unknown. Time point in this sample: sample taken at primary tumor resection. The study, taken as a whole, reports: More often at tumor resection than at routine follow-up, ubiquitous expanded tumor TCRs were detected in the blood.

Each TCR cDNA molecule bore a unique molecular identifier. TCRdb re-called the 5' RACE reads through MiXCR, storing one row per CDR3 protein. The data show tens of thousands of distinct CDR3 sequences, 6% to 8% seen once. The source of this sequence is a male donor with early-stage non-small cell lung cancer. This chain links TRBV5-1 with TRBJ2-5; TRBD1 matches at 7 bases. Source: PBMCs, taken at surgery. This CDR3 reads CASSSSGQYRETQYF. The CDR3 region has the DNA TGCGCCAGCAGCTCTTCGGGACAGTATAGAGAGACCCAGTACTTC.